The 4 T cell receptor beta chains presented below share a single source sample, sequenced in a study of T cell repertoires in cytomegalovirus infection. TCRdb re-derived calls from the reads in MiXCR, one entry per CDR3 protein. Of approximately 910,000 distinct CDR3 sequences in the sample, around 29% were seen once. Their antigen targets remain unknown. Source: cultured CD8+ T cells from PBMCs, taken from culture after CMV antigen stimulation. The source is a human donor in good health (CMV status not recorded). Some clones in this sample may be carry-over from other donors' samples.

The chain couples TRBV4-1 to TRBJ1-6, with 7 positions matching TRBD1. V lost 4 bases and J lost 9; bases outside the gene matches: 3. The length of the CDR3 is 13 residues. Germline CDR1 MGHRA, CDR2 YSYEKL. The CDR3, as DNA: TGCGCCAGCAGCCGGACAGGAGGTTCACCCCTCCACTTT. Translation: CASSRTGGSPLHF.

This clonotype has a count of ten or more. The chain joins TRBV4-1 to TRBJ2-3; 10 bases fit TRBD1. The V gene end was trimmed by 0 bases and the J gene end by 4 bases; junction bases not matched to a gene: 1. Germline V gives CDR1 MGHRA, CDR2 YSYEKL. CDR3 length: 15 residues. CDR3 nucleotides: TGCGCCAGCAGCCAAGAGGACAGGGGGGCAGATACGCAGTATTTT. This codes for CASSQEDRGADTQYF.

The CDR3 sequence: CASSTLDRDQPQHF. The CDR3 DNA reads TGTGCCAGCAGTACACTGGACAGGGACCAGCCCCAGCATTTT. This chain links TRBV12-3 or TRBV12-4 with TRBJ1-5, with 8 bases aligning to TRBD1. Germline trimming cut 5 bases from V and 7 bases from J; bases unmatched to any gene: 7. CDR3 length: 14 residues.

There are a few counts of this clonotype. The J gene is TRBJ1-1, the V gene TRBV19, with D maybe TRBD1 (5 bases). The germline gives CDR1 LNHDA, CDR2 SQIVND (reference sequence). This CDR3 is built from 14 residues. Trimming stripped 7 bases from V and 0 bases from J, with 12 bases between. For the CDR3, the DNA is TGTGCCAGTACCCAGGACACCTTGAACACTGAAGCTTTCTTT. It encodes CASTQDTLNTEAFF.